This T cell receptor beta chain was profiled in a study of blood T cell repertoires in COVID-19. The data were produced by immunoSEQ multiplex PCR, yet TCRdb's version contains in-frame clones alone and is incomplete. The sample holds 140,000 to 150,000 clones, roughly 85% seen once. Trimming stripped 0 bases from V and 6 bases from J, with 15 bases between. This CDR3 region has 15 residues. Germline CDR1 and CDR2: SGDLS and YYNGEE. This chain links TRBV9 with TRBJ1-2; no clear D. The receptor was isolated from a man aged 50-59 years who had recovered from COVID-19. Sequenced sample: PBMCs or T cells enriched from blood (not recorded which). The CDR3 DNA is TGTGCCAGCAGCGTAGATCCCGCCTCGGTTGATGGCTACACCTTC. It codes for CASSVDPASVDGYTF.